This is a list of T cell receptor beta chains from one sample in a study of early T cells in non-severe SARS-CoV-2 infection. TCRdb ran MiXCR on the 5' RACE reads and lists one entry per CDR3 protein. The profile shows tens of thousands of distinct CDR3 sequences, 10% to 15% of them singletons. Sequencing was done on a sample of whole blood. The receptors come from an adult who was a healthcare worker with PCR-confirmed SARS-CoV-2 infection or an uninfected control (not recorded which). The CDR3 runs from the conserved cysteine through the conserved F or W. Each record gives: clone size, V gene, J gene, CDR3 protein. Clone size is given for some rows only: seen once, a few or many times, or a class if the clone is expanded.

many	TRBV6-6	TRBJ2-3	CASTSPTTDTQYF
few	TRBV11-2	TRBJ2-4	CASSPYVPRDIQYF
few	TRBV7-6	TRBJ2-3	CASSNRQGISTDTQYF
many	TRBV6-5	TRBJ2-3	CASSPRGGADTQYF
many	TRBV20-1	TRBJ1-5	CSARAGGTGDLLGQPQHF
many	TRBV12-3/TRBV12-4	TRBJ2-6	CASSSGAGANVLTF
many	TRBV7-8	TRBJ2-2	CASSPDRNTGELFF
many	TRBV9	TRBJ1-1	CASSVATGRTEAFF
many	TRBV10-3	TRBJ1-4	CAISESYGLNEKLFF
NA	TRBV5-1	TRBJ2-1	CASSQSIEQFF
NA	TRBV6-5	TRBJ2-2	CASGVELANTGELFF
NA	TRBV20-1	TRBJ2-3	CSARDVAASTDTQYF
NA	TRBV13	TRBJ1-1	CASSSLRQAPNTEAFF
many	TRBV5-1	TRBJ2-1	CASSLANSYNEQFF
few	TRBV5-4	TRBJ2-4	CASSLARGVAKNIQYF
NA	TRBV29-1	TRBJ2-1	CSVEEWQNNEQFF
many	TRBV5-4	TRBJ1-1	CASSLGAEAFF
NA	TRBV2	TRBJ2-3	CASSEGQGRLISTDTQYF
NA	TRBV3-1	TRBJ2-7	CASSGDRTYEQYF
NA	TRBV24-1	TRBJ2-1	CATSGQGAPSEQFF